This entry lists 18 T cell receptor beta chains sequenced from one sample in a study of T cell repertoires in ileal Crohn's disease. Indicated time point: inflamed ileum from the surgical specimen. The repertoire was sequenced with immunoSEQ multiplex PCR; TCRdb's copy has only in-frame clones and lacks some. This sample carries approximately 6,600 clones, about 83% of them seen once, and the ten largest clones take under 13%. Sample: ileal tissue. These receptors all come from an adult with Crohn's disease.

The rearrangement joins TRBV4-1 to TRBJ2-1; 9 bases agree with TRBD2. Germline CDR1 MGHRA, CDR2 YSYEKL. This CDR3 region has 17 residues. V was pared by 0 bases and J by 7 bases, with 10 bases of the junction left unmatched. CDR3 sequence reads: CASSQDLRGGNWNEQFF. The CDR3 bases are TGCGCCAGCAGCCAAGATCTGCGGGGGGGCAATTGGAATGAGCAGTTCTTC.

This clone was observed a handful of times. This sequence joins TRBV10-2 and TRBJ2-5, with 11 bases fitting TRBD2. From germline, CDR1 is WSHSY and CDR2 SAAADI. There are 17 residues in the CDR3. V shed 6 bases, J shed 2 bases, and the junction held 11 bases outside the gene matches. This chain's CDR3 is CASRPPSLAGGQETQYF. The CDR3 coding sequence is TGCGCCAGCAGACCACCCTCTCTAGCGGGGGGACAAGAGACCCAGTACTTC.

This clone has just a few counts. As DNA, the CDR3 is TGTGCCAGCTCACCCAACAGGGAGGGACGCAATCAGCCCCAGCATTTT. This translates into CASSPNREGRNQPQHF. The genes are TRBV18 and TRBJ1-5; weak D call: TRBD1 (6 bases). Trimming removed 3 bases from V and 2 bases from J, with 14 bases in between. The CDR3 consists of 16 residues. CDR1 is KGHSH, CDR2 LQKENI, per germline. Complete variable domain (other parts from reference TRBV18 and TRBJ1-5): NAGVMQNPRHLVRRRGQEARLRCSPMKGHSHVYWYRQLPEEGLKFMVYLQKENIIDESGMPKERFSAEFPKEGPSILRIQQVVRGDSAAYFCASSPNREGRNQPQHFGDGTRLSIL.

The chain couples TRBV7-9 to TRBJ2-3; D gene uncertain. CDR3 size: 16 residues. Germline lookup yields CDR1 SEHNR and CDR2 FQNEAQ (reference sequence). V lost 2 bases and J 2 bases, leaving 14 bases between the germline ends. CDR3 residues: CASSLTANGFTDTQYF. CDR3 DNA: TGTGCCAGCAGCTTAACGGCTAACGGGTTCACAGATACGCAGTATTTT. The full variable domain, in which reference TRBV7-9 and TRBJ2-3 provide the parts outside the CDR3, is DTGVSQNPRHKITKRGQNVTFRCDPISEHNRLYWYRQTLGQGPEFLTYFQNEAQLEKSRLLSDRFSAERPKGSFSTLEIQRTEQGDSAMYLCASSLTANGFTDTQYFGPGTRLTVL.

This chain uses TRBV5-1 with TRBJ1-2; D unresolved. Per germline, CDR1 SGHRS and CDR2 YFSETQ. This CDR3 has 14 amino acids. Trimming pared 5 bases from V and 2 bases from J, leaving 13 bases between. CDR3 residues: CASRSSSLNYGYTF. The CDR3 DNA follows: TGCGCCAGCAGAAGTAGTTCTCTCAACTATGGCTACACCTTC.

The chain carries TRBV7-2 and TRBJ1-1; D remains ambiguous. Looked up from germline, CDR1 is SGHTA and CDR2 is FQGNSA. This CDR3 is 14 amino acids long. Trimming took 5 bases from V and 1 from J, leaving 11 bases between them. The CDR3 bases are TGTGCCAGCAGCCCCGGTTCCTGGAACACTGAAGCTTTCTTT. The encoded protein is CASSPGSWNTEAFF.

V is TRBV30 and J is TRBJ1-2; D is unresolved. V lost 0 bases, J lost 0 bases, and 8 bases lay in between. The CDR3 totals 14 residues. Germline CDR1 GTSNPN, CDR2 SVGIG (reference sequence). The CDR3 reads CAWSVGQTNYGYTF. The CDR3 nucleotides are TGTGCCTGGAGTGTTGGGCAGACTAACTATGGCTACACCTTC. Looking up the rest from reference TRBV30 and TRBJ1-2 gives the full variable domain: SQTIHQWPATLVQPVGSPLSLECTVEGTSNPNLYWYRQAAGRGLQLLFYSVGIGQISSEVPQNLSASRPQDRQFILSSKKLLLSDSGFYLCAWSVGQTNYGYTFGSGTRLTVV.

The CDR3 DNA reads TGCGCCAGCAGCTACTCCGGGACAGGGAGGACCTACGAGCAGTACTTC. The encoded protein is CASSYSGTGRTYEQYF. V gene TRBV5-1 combines with J gene TRBJ2-7, with 9 positions matching TRBD1. There are 16 residues in the CDR3. Looked up from germline, CDR1 is SGHRS and CDR2 is YFSETQ. J lost 2 bases, V lost 3 bases, and 9 bases had no gene match.

The chain couples TRBV5-1 to TRBJ1-3; TRBD1 might be the D (6 bases). The CDR3 has 14 amino acids. The ends were cut back, 3 bases at V and 0 bases at J, with 7 bases in the middle. CDR1 and CDR2 from the germline V gene are SGHRS and YFSETQ. The CDR3 DNA follows: TGCGCCAGCAGCTGGGGGGCCTCTGGAAACACCATATATTTT. Translation gives CASSWGASGNTIYF.

The rearrangement links TRBV28 to TRBJ2-1; 10 bases are a match to TRBD2. The CDR3 contains 15 residues. The germline CDR1 and CDR2 sequences are MDHEN and SYDVKM. V lost 6 bases to trimming and J lost 9 bases; unmatched junction nucleotides: 11. The CDR3 DNA follows: TGTGCCAGCAGCCCCCCCCTAGCGGGGGTGGGTGAGCAGTTCTTC. Translating gives CASSPPLAGVGEQFF.

The chain employs TRBV14 and TRBJ1-2, with a tentative D call TRBD1 (6 bases). Trimming shortened V by 2 bases and J by 3 bases, and 13 bases separated the two germline ends. The CDR3 is 15 amino acids. Germline values: CDR1 SGHDN, CDR2 FVKESK. CDR3 nucleotides: TGTGCCAGCAGCCAAAAGAACAGGGCGGACTATGGCTACACCTTC. This encodes CASSQKNRADYGYTF.

The gene calls are TRBV28 and TRBJ2-3; D perhaps matches TRBD1 (6 bases). Germline assignment: CDR1 MDHEN and CDR2 SYDVKM. Deletions cut 3 bases from V and 4 bases from J, with 8 bases between. The CDR3 runs to 13 residues. The CDR3 DNA reads TGTGCCAGCAGTTTGGGGGCCCCAGATACGCAGTATTTT. It encodes CASSLGAPDTQYF.

The V call is TRBV18, the J call TRBJ1-4; perhaps TRBD1 as D (6 bases). Germline CDR1 reads KGHSH; CDR2 reads LQKENI. The CDR3 covers 17 residues. With 3 bases removed from V and 4 bases from J, the gap between germline ends came to 18 bases. In DNA, the CDR3 is TGTGCCAGCTCACCGACGCGGGGGCTTCCCGATAATGAAAAACTGTTTTTT. It translates to CASSPTRGLPDNEKLFF. Combining the CDR3 with reference TRBV18 and TRBJ1-4 gives the whole variable domain NAGVMQNPRHLVRRRGQEARLRCSPMKGHSHVYWYRQLPEEGLKFMVYLQKENIIDESGMPKERFSAEFPKEGPSILRIQQVVRGDSAAYFCASSPTRGLPDNEKLFFGSGTQLSVL.

This chain uses TRBV7-2 with TRBJ1-6; D call uncertain. Germline values: CDR1 SGHTA, CDR2 FQGNSA. V was trimmed by 5 bases and J by 9 bases, leaving 17 bases between them. The CDR3 is 15 amino acids. In DNA form, the CDR3 reads TGTGCCAGCAGCCAGGAATTGGTTGGTAGTTCACCCCTCCACTTT. Its translation is CASSQELVGSSPLHF.

This chain links TRBV27 with TRBJ1-1, with D possibly being TRBD1 (5 bases). Trimming removed 8 bases from V and 1 base from J, with 14 bases in between. Germline V gene sequence: CDR1 MNHEY, CDR2 SMNVEV (reference sequence). The CDR3 sequence is 14 residues long. In DNA, the CDR3 is TGTGCCAGCTCTTACCCCGGGGGGAACACTGAAGCTTTCTTT. Its translation: CASSYPGGNTEAFF.

This rearrangement joins TRBV13 to TRBJ2-7, with D unclear. CDR1 and CDR2 (germline): PRHDT, FYEKMQ (reference sequence). V was shortened by 1 base and J by 4 bases, with 8 bases between the two germline ends. The CDR3 runs to 13 residues. CDR3 DNA: TGTGCCAGCAGCTTAGCTGCCCTTTACGAGCAGTACTTC. It yields the protein CASSLAALYEQYF.

The CDR3 DNA follows: TGTGCCAGCAGAGGTGGGAATCAGCCCCAGCATTTT. Its protein product is CASRGGNQPQHF. V gene TRBV28 combines with J gene TRBJ1-5; D not resolved. Germline CDR1 is MDHEN and CDR2 is SYDVKM. Between the trimmed V and J ends, which lost 6 bases and 4 bases, there was a span of 7 bases. The CDR3 runs 12 residues.

The rearrangement uses TRBV29-1 and TRBJ2-7; TRBD1 agrees at 9 bases. This CDR3 is 13 amino acids long. Per the germline V gene, CDR1 is SQVTM and CDR2 is ANQGSEA. V shed 6 bases and J 4 bases; nucleotides not matched to a gene: 7. The CDR3 bases are TGCAGCGTACCGGGACAGGGTACTTACGAGCAGTACTTC. Translating gives CSVPGQGTYEQYF.